One and the same sample provided the 11 T cell receptor beta chains below, sequenced in a study of T-cell reconstitution after alpha-beta-depleted transplantation in children. Preparation of the TCRbeta library involved a method that used unique molecular identifiers. TCRdb independently ran MiXCR on the PCR reads; one entry per CDR3 protein. Of about 290,000 distinct CDR3 sequences in the sample, roughly 9.1% were seen once. Sequenced material: PBMCs, taken before TCRalphabeta/CD19-depleted stem cell transplant. The receptors here all came from a boy younger than two with acute myeloid leukemia, due to receive a stem cell transplant.

This clonotype was recorded many times. The rearrangement uses TRBV2 and TRBJ2-5, with 8 bases that match TRBD1. The CDR3 is 14 residues long. V shed 6 bases, J shed 2 bases, and the junction held 5 bases outside the gene matches. The germline V gene encodes CDR1 SNHLY and CDR2 FYNNEI. This CDR3 is CASRARQGQETQYF. In DNA, the CDR3 is TGTGCCAGCAGGGCACGACAGGGGCAAGAGACCCAGTACTTC.

This clonotype came up many times. The CDR3 sequence: CASSQDWGLSYEQYF. CDR3 bases: TGCGCCAGCAGCCAAGATTGGGGGCTGAGCTACGAGCAGTACTTC. V usage is TRBV4-3 and J usage is TRBJ2-7, with D possibly matching TRBD1 (6 bases). In germline, CDR1 is LGHNA, CDR2 YSLEER. V lost 0 bases and J lost 3, with 12 bases in between. CDR3 length: 15 amino acids.

This clonotype was observed many times. CDR3 in amino acids: CASSLGGTGIEKLFF. DNA of the CDR3: TGTGCCAGCAGTTTAGGGGGGACAGGGATTGAAAAACTGTTTTTT. The rearrangement uses TRBV12-3 or TRBV12-4 and TRBJ1-4; 9 nucleotides align to TRBD1. This CDR3 is 15 amino acids long. V gave up 1 base and J gave up 7 bases; unmatched junction bases: 4.

In its sample, this clonotype was seen many times. This chain uses TRBV23-1 with TRBJ1-5; 8 bases agree with TRBD1. TRBV23-1 belongs to the ORF category, with a function that is uncertain. J gave up 0 bases and V 6 bases, and 13 bases lay outside the gene matches. This CDR3 region has 18 residues. The CDR3: CASSPTGEIVSSNQPQHF. Here the CDR3 DNA reads TGCGCCAGCAGCCCGACAGGGGAAATAGTTTCTAGCAATCAGCCCCAGCATTTT.

Many counts were recorded for this clonotype. This chain uses TRBV7-9 with TRBJ2-3, with D unclear. V was clipped by 0 bases and J by 3 bases, with 7 bases between them. Germline V gene data show CDR1 as SEHNR and CDR2 as FQNEAQ (reference sequence). The CDR3 spans 14 residues. CDR3 loop: CASSLAHGTDTQYF. CDR3 DNA sequence: TGTGCCAGCAGCTTAGCCCACGGTACAGATACGCAGTATTTT. The full variable domain, with the rest looked up from reference TRBV7-9 and TRBJ2-3, is DTGVSQNPRHKITKRGQNVTFRCDPISEHNRLYWYRQTLGQGPEFLTYFQNEAQLEKSRLLSDRFSAERPKGSFSTLEIQRTEQGDSAMYLCASSLAHGTDTQYFGPGTRLTVL.

V and J are TRBV2 and TRBJ2-1, with unresolved D. The V gene lost 1 base and the J gene lost 6 bases, with 13 bases spanning the gap. Germline V gene data show CDR1 as SNHLY and CDR2 as FYNNEI. The CDR3 covers 15 residues. CDR3 DNA: TGTGCCAGCAGTGAAGATGGGATAGGTGCCAATGAGCAGTTCTTC. Protein: CASSEDGIGANEQFF. The full variable domain, with the rest looked up from reference TRBV2 and TRBJ2-1, is EPEVTQTPSHQVTQMGQEVILRCVPISNHLYFYWYRQILGQKVEFLVSFYNNEISEKSEIFDDQFSVERPDGSNFTLKIRSTKLEDSAMYFCASSEDGIGANEQFFGPGTRLTVL.

This clonotype has at least ten counts. The genes are TRBV2 and TRBJ1-2; 10 bases are a match to TRBD1. CDR1 is SNHLY and CDR2 is FYNNEI in the germline V gene. CDR3 size: 18 residues. With V trimmed by 4 bases and J by 0 bases, 11 bases remained unmatched. The CDR3 sequence is CASSVYGTGALANYGYTF. The CDR3 DNA follows: TGTGCCAGCAGTGTATACGGGACAGGGGCCCTTGCTAACTATGGCTACACCTTC.

This clonotype has a count of ten or more. The chain couples TRBV7-9 to TRBJ2-7, with TRBD1 matching 11 bases. J lost 3 bases, V lost 5 bases, and 6 bases had no gene match. The germline V gene has CDR1 SEHNR and CDR2 FQNEAQ (reference sequence). CDR3 length: 15 amino acids. The CDR3, as DNA: TGTGCCAGCAGCGACCGGGACAGGGGGGGCTACGAGCAGTACTTC. This gives the protein CASSDRDRGGYEQYF.

The table lists this clonotype with many counts. The V gene is TRBV20-1, the J gene TRBJ2-1, with 7 bases that match TRBD2. Germline assignment: CDR1 DFQATT and CDR2 SNEGSKA (reference sequence). Unmatched junction bases numbered 12, after V lost 0 bases and J lost 10 bases. There are 15 residues in the CDR3. The CDR3 is CSARDPWLAAEEQFF. The CDR3 nucleotides are TGCAGTGCTAGAGATCCCTGGCTAGCGGCGGAGGAGCAGTTCTTC.

This clonotype was seen repeatedly, ten times or more. The rearrangement joins TRBV24-1 to TRBJ2-3; 9 bases are shared with TRBD2. With V trimmed by 4 bases and J by 6 bases, 4 bases remained unmatched. Looked up from germline, CDR1 is KGHDR and CDR2 is SFDVKD. The CDR3 is 14 amino acids. The CDR3 region is CATSDPGLADTQYF. The CDR3 DNA follows: TGTGCCACCAGTGACCCGGGACTAGCTGATACGCAGTATTTT.

This clonotype was counted only a few times. The CDR3 DNA sequence: TGTGCCAGCAGCCCGAATGGACAGGGCGGGTACGAGCAGTACTTC. Translated: CASSPNGQGGYEQYF. The chain employs TRBV7-2 and TRBJ2-7; 8 bases line up with TRBD1. The germline V gene encodes CDR1 SGHTA and CDR2 FQGNSA. There are 15 residues in the CDR3. J gave up 4 bases and V 5 bases, and 10 bases lay outside the gene matches.